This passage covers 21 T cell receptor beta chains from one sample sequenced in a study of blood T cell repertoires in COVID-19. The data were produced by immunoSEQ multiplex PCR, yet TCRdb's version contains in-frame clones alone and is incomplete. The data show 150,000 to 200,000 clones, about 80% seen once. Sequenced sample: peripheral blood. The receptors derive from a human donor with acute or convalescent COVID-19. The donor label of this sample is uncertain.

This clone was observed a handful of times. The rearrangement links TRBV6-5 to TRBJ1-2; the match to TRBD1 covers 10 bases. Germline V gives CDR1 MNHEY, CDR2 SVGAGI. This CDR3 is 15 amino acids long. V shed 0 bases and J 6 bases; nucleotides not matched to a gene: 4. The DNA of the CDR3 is TGTGCCAGCAGTTACTCGCGGACAGGGGGGAATGGCTACACCTTC. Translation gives CASSYSRTGGNGYTF.

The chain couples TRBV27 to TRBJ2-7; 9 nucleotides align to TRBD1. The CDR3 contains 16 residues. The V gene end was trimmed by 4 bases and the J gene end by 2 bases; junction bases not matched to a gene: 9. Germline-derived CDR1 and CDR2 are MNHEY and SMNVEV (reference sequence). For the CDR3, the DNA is TGTGCCAGCAGTTACCGAATCGGGACAGGGACCTACGAGCAGTACTTC. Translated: CASSYRIGTGTYEQYF.

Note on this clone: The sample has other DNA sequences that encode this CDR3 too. In DNA, the CDR3 is TGCGCCAGCAGCCTAGACAGCAACTATGGCTACACCTTC. Protein sequence: CASSLDSNYGYTF. The V gene is TRBV5-1, the J gene TRBJ1-2, with a possible D match to TRBD1 (5 bases). Trimming pared 4 bases from V and 2 bases from J, leaving 9 bases between. Germline V CDR1 and CDR2: SGHRS, YFSETQ. There are 13 residues in the CDR3.

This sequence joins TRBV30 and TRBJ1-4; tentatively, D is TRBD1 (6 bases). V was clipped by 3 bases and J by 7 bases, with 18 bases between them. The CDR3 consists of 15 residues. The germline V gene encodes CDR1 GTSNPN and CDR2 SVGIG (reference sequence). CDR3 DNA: TGTGCCTGGAGCAGATTCAGGGGAGGGACTGAAAAACTGTTTTTT. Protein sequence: CAWSRFRGGTEKLFF.

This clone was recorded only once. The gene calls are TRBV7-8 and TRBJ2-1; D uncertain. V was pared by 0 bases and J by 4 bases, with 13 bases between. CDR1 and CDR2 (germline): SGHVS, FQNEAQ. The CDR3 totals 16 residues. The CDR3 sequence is CASSLAARSTYNEQFF. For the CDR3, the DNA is TGTGCCAGCAGCTTAGCTGCCAGGTCGACATACAATGAGCAGTTCTTC.

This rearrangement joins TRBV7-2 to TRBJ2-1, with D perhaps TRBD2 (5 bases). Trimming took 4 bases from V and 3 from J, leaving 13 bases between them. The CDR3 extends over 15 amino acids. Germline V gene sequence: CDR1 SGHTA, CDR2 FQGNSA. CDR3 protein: CASSSPSGFYNEQFF. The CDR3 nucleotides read TGTGCCAGCAGCTCCCCCAGCGGATTCTACAATGAGCAGTTCTTC.

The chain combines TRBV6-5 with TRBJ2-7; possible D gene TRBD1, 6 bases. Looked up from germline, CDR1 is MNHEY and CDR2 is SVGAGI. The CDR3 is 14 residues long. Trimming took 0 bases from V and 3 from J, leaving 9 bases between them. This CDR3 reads CASSYSGHHYEQYF. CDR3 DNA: TGTGCCAGCAGTTACTCGGGACACCACTACGAGCAGTACTTC.

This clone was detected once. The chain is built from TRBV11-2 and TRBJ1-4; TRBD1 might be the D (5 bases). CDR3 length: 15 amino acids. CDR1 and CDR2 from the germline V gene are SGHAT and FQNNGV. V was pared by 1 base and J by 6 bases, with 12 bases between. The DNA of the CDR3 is TGTGCCAGCAGCTTAGCGGGGGGGAGGTATGAAAAACTGTTTTTT. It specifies CASSLAGGRYEKLFF. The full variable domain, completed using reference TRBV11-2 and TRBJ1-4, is EAGVAQSPRYKIIEKRQSVAFWCNPISGHATLYWYQQILGQGPKLLIQFQNNGVVDDSQLPKDRFSAERLKGVDSTLKIQPAKLEDSAVYLCASSLAGGRYEKLFFGSGTQLSVL.

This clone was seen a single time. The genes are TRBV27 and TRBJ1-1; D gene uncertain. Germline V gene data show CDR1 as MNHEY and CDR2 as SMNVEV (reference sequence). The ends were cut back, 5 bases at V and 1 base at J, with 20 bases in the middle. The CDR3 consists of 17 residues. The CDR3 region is CASSPFSLSRGNTEAFF. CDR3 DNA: TGTGCCAGCAGTCCCTTTTCCCTCTCGCGGGGGAACACTGAAGCTTTCTTT.

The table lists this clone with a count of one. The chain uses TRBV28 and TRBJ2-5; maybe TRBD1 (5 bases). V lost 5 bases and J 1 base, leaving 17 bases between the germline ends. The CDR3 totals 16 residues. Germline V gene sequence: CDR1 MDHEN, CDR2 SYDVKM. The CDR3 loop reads CASSPHPQVLQETQYF. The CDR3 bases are TGTGCCAGCAGTCCCCATCCACAGGTCCTCCAAGAGACCCAGTACTTC. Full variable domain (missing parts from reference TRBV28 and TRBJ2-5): DVKVTQSSRYLVKRTGEKVFLECVQDMDHENMFWYRQDPGLGLRLIYFSYDVKMKEKGDIPEGYSVSREKKERFSLILESASTNQTSMYLCASSPHPQVLQETQYFGPGTRLLVL.

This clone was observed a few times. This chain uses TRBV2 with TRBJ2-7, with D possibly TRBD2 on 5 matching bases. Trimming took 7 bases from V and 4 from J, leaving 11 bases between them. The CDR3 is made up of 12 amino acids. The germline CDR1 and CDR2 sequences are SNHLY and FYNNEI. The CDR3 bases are TGTGCCAGCAACGCACGGACTTACGAGCAGTACTTC. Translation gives CASNARTYEQYF.

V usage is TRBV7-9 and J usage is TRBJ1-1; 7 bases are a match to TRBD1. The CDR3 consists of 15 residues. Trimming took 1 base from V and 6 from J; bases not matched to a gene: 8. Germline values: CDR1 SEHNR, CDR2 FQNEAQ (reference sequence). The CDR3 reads CASSLDGRGNPEAFF. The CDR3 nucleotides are TGTGCCAGCAGCTTAGATGGCAGGGGGAATCCTGAAGCTTTCTTT.

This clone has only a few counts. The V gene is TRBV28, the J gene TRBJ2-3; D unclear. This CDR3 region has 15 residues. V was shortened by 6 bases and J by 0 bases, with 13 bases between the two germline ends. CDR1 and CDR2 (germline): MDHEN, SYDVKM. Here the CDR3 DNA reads TGTGCCAGCAGACCTCCGATTACTAGCACAGATACGCAGTATTTT. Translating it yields CASRPPITSTDTQYF.

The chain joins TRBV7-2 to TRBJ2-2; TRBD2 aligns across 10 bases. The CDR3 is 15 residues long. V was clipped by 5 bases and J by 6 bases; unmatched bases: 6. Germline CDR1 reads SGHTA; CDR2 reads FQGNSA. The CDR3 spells CASSPLAGESGELFF. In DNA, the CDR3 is TGTGCCAGCAGCCCCCTAGCGGGAGAATCCGGGGAGCTGTTTTTT. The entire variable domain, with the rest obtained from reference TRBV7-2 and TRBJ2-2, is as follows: GAGVSQSPSNKVTEKGKDVELRCDPISGHTALYWYRQSLGQGLEFLIYFQGNSAPDKSGLPSDRFSAERTGGSVSTLTIQRTQQEDSAVYLCASSPLAGESGELFFGEGSRLTVL.

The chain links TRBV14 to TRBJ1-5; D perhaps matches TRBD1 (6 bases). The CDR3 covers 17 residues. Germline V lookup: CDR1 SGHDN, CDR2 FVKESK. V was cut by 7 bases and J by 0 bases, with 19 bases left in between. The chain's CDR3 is CASKVSIGQSSNQPQHF. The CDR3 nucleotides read TGTGCCAGCAAGGTATCTATCGGACAGAGTAGCAATCAGCCCCAGCATTTT.

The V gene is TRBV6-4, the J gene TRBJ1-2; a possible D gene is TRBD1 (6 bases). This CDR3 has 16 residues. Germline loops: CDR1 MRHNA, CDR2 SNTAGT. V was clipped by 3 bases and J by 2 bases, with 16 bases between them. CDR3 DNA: TGTGCCAGCAGTGAGTCCTTCTCGACAGGAAACTATGGCTACACCTTC. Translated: CASSESFSTGNYGYTF.

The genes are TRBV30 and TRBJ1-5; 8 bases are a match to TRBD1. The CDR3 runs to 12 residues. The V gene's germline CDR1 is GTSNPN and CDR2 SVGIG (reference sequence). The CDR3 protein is CASGQGNQPQHF. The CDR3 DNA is TGTGCATCGGGACAGGGCAATCAGCCCCAGCATTTT.

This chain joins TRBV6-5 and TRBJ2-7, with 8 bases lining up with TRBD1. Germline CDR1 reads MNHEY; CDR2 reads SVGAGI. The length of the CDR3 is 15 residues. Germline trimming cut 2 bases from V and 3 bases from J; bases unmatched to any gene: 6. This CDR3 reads CASSYRADRDYEQYF. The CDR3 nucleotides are TGTGCCAGCAGTTACCGGGCGGACAGGGACTACGAGCAGTACTTC.

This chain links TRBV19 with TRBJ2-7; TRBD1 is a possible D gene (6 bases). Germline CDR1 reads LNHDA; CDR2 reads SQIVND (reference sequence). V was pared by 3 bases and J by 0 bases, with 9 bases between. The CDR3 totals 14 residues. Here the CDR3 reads CASSIRDTSYEQYF. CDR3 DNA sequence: TGTGCCAGTAGTATCCGGGACACCTCCTACGAGCAGTACTTC. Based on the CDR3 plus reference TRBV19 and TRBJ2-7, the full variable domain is DGGITQSPKYLFRKEGQNVTLSCEQNLNHDAMYWYRQDPGQGLRLIYYSQIVNDFQKGDIAEGYSVSREKKESFPLTVTSAQKNPTAFYLCASSIRDTSYEQYFGPGTRLTVT.

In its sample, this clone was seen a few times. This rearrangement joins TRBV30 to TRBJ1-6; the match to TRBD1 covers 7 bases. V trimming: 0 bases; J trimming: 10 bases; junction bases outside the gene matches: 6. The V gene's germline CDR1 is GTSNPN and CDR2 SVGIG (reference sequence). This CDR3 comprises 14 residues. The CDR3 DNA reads TGTGCCTGGAGTGTGGGGACAGTCGGATCACCCCTCCACTTT. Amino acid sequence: CAWSVGTVGSPLHF.

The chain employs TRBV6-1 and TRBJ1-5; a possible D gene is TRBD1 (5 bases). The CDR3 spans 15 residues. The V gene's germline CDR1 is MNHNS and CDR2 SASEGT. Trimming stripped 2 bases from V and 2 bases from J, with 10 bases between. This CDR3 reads CASSESTGGNQPQHF. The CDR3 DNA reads TGTGCCAGCAGTGAAAGCACAGGCGGCAATCAGCCCCAGCATTTT.